This passage covers 2 T cell receptor beta chains from one sample sequenced in a study of T cells after yellow fever vaccination. TCRdb re-called the 5' RACE reads with MiXCR, one entry per CDR3 protein. Altogether some 350,000 distinct CDR3 sequences are present, approximately 10% being singletons, with the ten largest covering less than 20%. The sample was PBMCs, taken on the day of the first yellow fever vaccination. Source of these receptors: a young man who received the YFV17D yellow fever vaccine.

Comment on this clonotype: A much larger clone lies a single base off, so this may be a read error. This chain joins TRBV7-2 and TRBJ1-2; D is unresolved. V lost 5 bases, J lost 1 base, and 2 bases lay in between. This CDR3 is built from 11 residues. Per the germline V gene, CDR1 is SGHTA and CDR2 is FQGNSA. CDR3 DNA sequence: TGTGCCAGCAGCAATAACTATGGCTACACCTTC. Translation gives CASSNNYGYTF.

This clonotype was counted a few times. This chain links TRBV11-1 with TRBJ2-7, with TRBD2 as a possible D gene (6 bases). This CDR3 region has 14 residues. The V end lost 11 bases, the J end lost 2 bases, and 19 bases lay between the germline ends. Germline values: CDR1 SGHAT, CDR2 FQDESV (reference sequence). CDR3 nucleotides: TGTGCCTCGGCGAGGGACTCCCGACCCTACGAGCAGTACTTC. Translating gives CASARDSRPYEQYF.